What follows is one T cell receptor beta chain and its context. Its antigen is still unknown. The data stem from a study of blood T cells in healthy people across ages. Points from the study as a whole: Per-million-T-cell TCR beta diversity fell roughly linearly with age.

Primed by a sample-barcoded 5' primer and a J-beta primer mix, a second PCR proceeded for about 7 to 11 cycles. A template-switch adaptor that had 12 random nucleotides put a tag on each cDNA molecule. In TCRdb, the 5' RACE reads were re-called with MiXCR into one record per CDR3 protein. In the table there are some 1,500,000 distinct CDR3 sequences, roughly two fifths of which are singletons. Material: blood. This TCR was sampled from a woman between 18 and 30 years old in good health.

The CDR3, as DNA: TGCAGCGTTGTCGTAGAGGCCCAGTACTTC. As protein: CSVVVEAQYF. This chain uses TRBV29-1 with TRBJ2-7, with D uncertain. The length of the CDR3 is 10 residues. Between the trimmed V and J ends, which lost 4 bases and 10 bases, there was a span of 11 bases. Per the germline V gene, CDR1 is SQVTM and CDR2 is ANQGSEA.